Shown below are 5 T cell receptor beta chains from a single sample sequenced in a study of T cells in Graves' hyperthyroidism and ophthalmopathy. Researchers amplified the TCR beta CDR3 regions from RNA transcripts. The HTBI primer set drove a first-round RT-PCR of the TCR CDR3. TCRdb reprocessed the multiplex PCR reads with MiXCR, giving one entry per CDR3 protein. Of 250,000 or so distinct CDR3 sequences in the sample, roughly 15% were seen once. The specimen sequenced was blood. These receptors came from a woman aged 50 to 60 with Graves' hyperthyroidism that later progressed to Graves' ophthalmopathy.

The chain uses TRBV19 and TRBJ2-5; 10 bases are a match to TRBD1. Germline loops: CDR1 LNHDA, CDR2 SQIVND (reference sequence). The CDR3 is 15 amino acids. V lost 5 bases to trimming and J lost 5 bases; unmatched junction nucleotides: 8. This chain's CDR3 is CASSPGQGRRETQYF. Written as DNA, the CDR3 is TGTGCCAGTAGTCCGGGACAGGGGAGACGGGAGACCCAGTACTTC.

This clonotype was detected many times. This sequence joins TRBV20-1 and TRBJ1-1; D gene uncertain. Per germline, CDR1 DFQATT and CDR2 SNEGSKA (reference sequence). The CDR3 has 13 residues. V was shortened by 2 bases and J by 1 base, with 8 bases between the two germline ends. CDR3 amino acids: CSARREPNTEAFF. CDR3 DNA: TGCAGTGCTAGACGGGAGCCGAACACTGAAGCTTTCTTT.

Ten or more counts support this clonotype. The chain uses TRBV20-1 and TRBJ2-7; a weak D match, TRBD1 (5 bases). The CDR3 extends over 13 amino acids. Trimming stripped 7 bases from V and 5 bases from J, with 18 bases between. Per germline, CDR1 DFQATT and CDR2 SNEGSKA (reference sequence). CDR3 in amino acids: CSVPDRGTHEQYF. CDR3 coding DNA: TGCAGTGTCCCCGATAGGGGTACCCACGAGCAGTACTTC.

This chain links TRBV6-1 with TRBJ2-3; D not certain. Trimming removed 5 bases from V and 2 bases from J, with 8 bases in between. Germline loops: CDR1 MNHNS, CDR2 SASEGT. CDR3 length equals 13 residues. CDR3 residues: CASSKRNTDTQYF. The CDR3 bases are TGTGCCAGCAGTAAACGGAACACAGATACGCAGTATTTT.

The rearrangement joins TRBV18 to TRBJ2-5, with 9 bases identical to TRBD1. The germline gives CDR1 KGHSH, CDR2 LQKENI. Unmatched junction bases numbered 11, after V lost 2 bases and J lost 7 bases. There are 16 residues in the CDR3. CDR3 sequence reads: CASSPNPVQGALTQYF. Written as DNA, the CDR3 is TGTGCCAGCTCACCAAATCCGGTACAGGGGGCGTTGACCCAGTACTTC.